The 16 T cell receptor beta chains in this list originate from one sample, sequenced in a study of tumor and adjacent non-tumor tissue in lung cancer. The library came from three nested PCR rounds adapted from ARM-PCR protocols. MiXCR, run by TCRdb on the multiplex PCR reads, gives a single entry per CDR3 protein. Of tens of thousands of distinct CDR3 sequences detected, 60% to 70% appear once; the ten largest clones hold around 17%. The template was RNA from unsorted bulk tissue. More than 3 cm separated this lung sample from the edge of the tumor. Source material: distant non-tumor lung tissue. These receptor sequences come from a woman in her forties with non-small cell lung cancer.

Remarks on this clonotype: The conserved phenylalanine or tryptophan normally closing the CDR3 is absent here, so this likely arose from a read error. J is TRBJ2-1 and V is TRBV11-2; D possibly corresponds to TRBD2 (6 bases). The CDR3 is 16 residues long. Deletions cut 5 bases from V and 13 bases from J, with 27 bases between. The germline V gene encodes CDR1 SGHAT and CDR2 FQNNGV. The CDR3 reads CASSKTLAALYSVQFY. For the CDR3, the DNA is TGTGCCAGCAGCAAGACACTAGCTGCACTGTACAGTGTTCAGTTCTAC.

On this clonotype: This may be a read error: a much more frequent sequence differs by one nucleotide. The chain is built from TRBV12-3 or TRBV12-4 and TRBJ1-1; D not resolved. Trimming stripped 6 bases from V and 6 bases from J, with 17 bases between. The CDR3 contains 14 residues. The CDR3 DNA reads as TGTGCCAGCAGCCGTAGTGAGTTGGCTGCTGAAGCTTTCTTT. It specifies CASSRSELAAEAFF.

The table lists this clonotype with a few counts. The gene calls are TRBV7-9 and TRBJ1-3; 9 bases agree with TRBD1. The CDR3 extends over 16 amino acids. CDR1 SEHNR and CDR2 FQNEAQ come from the germline V gene (reference sequence). J was trimmed by 4 bases and V by 1 base; bases with no gene match: 5. The CDR3 is CASSLDGQGRGNTIYF. CDR3 sequence (DNA): TGTGCCAGCAGCTTAGACGGACAGGGGAGGGGAAACACCATATATTTT.

V and J are TRBV11-2 and TRBJ1-1; tentative D call: TRBD1 (6 bases). Germline CDR1 and CDR2: SGHAT and FQNNGV. CDR3 length: 11 amino acids. V was shortened by 8 bases and J by 11 bases, with 15 bases between the two germline ends. CDR3 sequence: CASLEGTLAFF. CDR3 sequence (DNA): TGTGCCAGCTTAGAGGGGACACTGGCTTTCTTT.

This clonotype was seen a single time. The CDR3 ends on some other residue instead of the conserved phenylalanine or tryptophan, so this is likely a read error. This chain joins TRBV12-3 or TRBV12-4 and TRBJ1-1; D may be TRBD1 (5 bases). V lost 5 bases to trimming and J lost 4 bases, with 20 bases between them. This CDR3 spans 16 amino acids. The CDR3 spells CASSPYLDKGSTEAFL. In DNA, the CDR3 is TGTGCCAGCAGTCCCTACCTGGACAAGGGAAGCACTGAAGCTTTCTTG.

This clonotype appeared a single time. A much larger clone lies one base from this, so it may be a read error. This rearrangement joins TRBV7-9 to TRBJ1-6, with D perhaps matching TRBD1 (6 bases). The ends were cut back, 7 bases at V and 7 bases at J, with 11 bases in the middle. The CDR3 is 13 residues long. CDR1 is SEHNR and CDR2 is FQNEAQ in the germline V gene (reference sequence). CDR3 DNA: TGTGCCAGCACCGGGACAAGAAATTCACCCCTCCACTTT. Its protein is CASTGTRNSPLHF.

The rearrangement links TRBV11-2 to TRBJ2-5; D is perhaps TRBD2 (6 bases). CDR3 length: 16 residues. Germline CDR1 is SGHAT and CDR2 is FQNNGV. This chain's CDR3 is CTSSPLRAAAQETQYF. For the CDR3, the DNA is TGTACTAGCAGCCCTCTGAGGGCAGCCGCACAAGAGACCCAGTACTTC.

This clonotype was seen a few times. A read error may explain this, as a much larger clone is one base away. The chain has TRBV12-3 or TRBV12-4 and TRBJ2-4; TRBD2 agrees at 8 bases. The CDR3 has 14 residues. V gave up 6 bases and J gave up 6 bases; unmatched junction bases: 7. The CDR3 nucleotides are TGTGCCAGCAGACCAACGGGAGGGAGAAACATTCAGTACTTC. Amino acids: CASRPTGGRNIQYF.

Only one count was recorded for this clonotype. Just one base apart from a much larger clone, this may be a read error. This rearrangement joins TRBV28 to TRBJ2-4, with no clear D. This CDR3 spans 13 amino acids. Germline V gene data show CDR1 as MDHEN and CDR2 as SYDVKM. CDR3 protein: CASGLSEANIQYF. The DNA of the CDR3 is TGTGCCAGCGGTTTATCAGAGGCAAACATTCAGTACTTC.

Regarding this clonotype: The CDR3 does not close with the conserved phenylalanine or tryptophan, likely indicating a read error. This chain joins TRBV29-1 and TRBJ1-1; D unresolved. The V gene's germline CDR1 is SQVTM and CDR2 ANQGSEA. The ends were cut back, 8 bases at V and 1 base at J, with 14 bases in the middle. This CDR3 is 13 amino acids long. The chain's CDR3 is CSTSPLSNTEAFY. The CDR3 nucleotides are TGCAGCACATCCCCTCTTTCGAACACTGAAGCTTTCTAT.

Remarks on this clonotype: A junction end diverges from the germline sequence, so it may reflect a read error. The chain uses TRBV6-2 or TRBV6-3 and TRBJ2-6; tentatively, D is TRBD1 (5 bases). Germline CDR1 reads MNHEY; CDR2 reads SVGEGT. The CDR3 contains 14 residues. The CDR3 loop reads CASNYNSGANVLSF. CDR3 bases: TGTGCCAGCAATTACAACTCTGGGGCCAACGTCCTGAGTTTC.

A remark on this clonotype: One end of the junction does not line up with germline, which may come from a read error. This CDR3 reads CTVEGGGHITEAFF. DNA for the CDR3: TGCACCGTTGAAGGGGGAGGACACATCACTGAAGCTTTCTTT. The rearrangement uses TRBV29-1 and TRBJ1-1; TRBD1 might be the D (6 bases). The CDR3 totals 14 residues. Germline V gene lookup returns CDR1 SQVTM and CDR2 ANQGSEA.

The chain is built from TRBV28 and TRBJ1-4; 7 nucleotides align to TRBD1. V lost 1 base to trimming and J lost 7 bases; unmatched junction nucleotides: 6. CDR3 length equals 15 residues. CDR1 and CDR2 from the germline V gene are MDHEN and SYDVKM. CDR3 in amino acids: CASSLLEGAGEKLFF. In DNA, the CDR3 is TGTGCCAGCAGTTTATTGGAGGGGGCGGGTGAAAAACTGTTTTTT.

In regard to this clonotype: A read error is possible here, since a much larger clone lies one base away. J is TRBJ2-1 and V is TRBV7-2, with D perhaps matching TRBD1 or TRBD2 (5 bases each). The CDR3 contains 12 residues. V was shortened by 3 bases and J by 14 bases, with 14 bases between the two germline ends. Germline-derived CDR1 and CDR2 are SGHTA and FQGNSA. The CDR3, as DNA: TGTGCCAGCAGCTTTCCGGGGCCGAGAGAGTTCTTC. It translates to CASSFPGPREFF.

For this clonotype: Possible read error: a much larger clone is one base away. The missing conserved phenylalanine or tryptophan at the end of this CDR3 makes a read error likely. This rearrangement joins TRBV20-1 to TRBJ2-1, with D perhaps TRBD1 (6 bases). The V gene's germline CDR1 is DFQATT and CDR2 SNEGSKA (reference sequence). This CDR3 has 13 amino acids. V dropped 4 bases and J dropped 3 bases, with 10 bases sitting between them. CDR3 bases: TGCAGTGCTATTCCGGACAGCTACAATGAGCAGTTCCTC. This translates into CSAIPDSYNEQFL.

To note about this clonotype: One end of the junction does not line up with germline, which may come from a read error. J is TRBJ2-5 and V is TRBV12-3 or TRBV12-4, with no clear D. The CDR3 has 12 residues. CDR3 coding DNA: TGTGCCAGCAGCTTCTCTAGTGACACCCAATACTTC. Protein: CASSFSSDTQYF.